This TCR beta chain is from a study of early T cells in non-severe SARS-CoV-2 infection. Study-wide background: Investigators sequenced bulk RNA drawn from unsorted whole blood, and chains remained unpaired.

As concerns this clonotype: Its antigen is as yet unknown.

Individual cDNA molecules were tagged with unique molecular identifiers, the study reported. TCRdb re-analysed the 5' RACE reads in MiXCR, keeping a single row per CDR3 protein. Counted here are fewer than 70,000 distinct CDR3 sequences, 4.6% occurring once; the ten biggest clones make up roughly 3.6%. General study findings and limits: Lookups in VDJdb leaned toward anti-spike CD8 responses and missed private and CD4 specificities.

This CDR3 is built from 13 residues. The germline V gene encodes CDR1 SEHNR and CDR2 FQNEAQ (reference sequence). The V end lost 5 bases, the J end lost 0 bases, and 8 bases lay between the germline ends. The sequence derives from an adult who was a healthcare worker with PCR-confirmed SARS-CoV-2 infection or an uninfected control (not recorded which). The donor label of this sample is uncertain. Specimen: whole blood, collected at baseline. V is TRBV7-9 and J is TRBJ2-7; D gene unclear. CDR3 DNA sequence: TGTGCCAGCAGCGTACCTACCTCCTACGAGCAGTACTTC. It encodes CASSVPTSYEQYF.